One and the same sample provided the 25 T cell receptor beta chains below, sequenced in a study of cytomegalovirus exposure and HLA in healthy donors. Profiled with immunoSEQ multiplex PCR; TCRdb holds only in-frame clones, not every one. The data show about 280,000 clones, around 89% seen once. The sequencing input was PBMCs. These receptors all come from a woman younger than 30 in good health and CMV-seronegative.

The rearrangement links TRBV6-1 to TRBJ2-7; 11 bases line up with TRBD2. V shed 10 bases and J 7 bases; nucleotides not matched to a gene: 12. CDR1 and CDR2 from the germline V gene are MNHNS and SASEGT. The CDR3 length is 14 residues. CDR3 coding DNA: TGTGCCATCCGACAACTAGCGGGAGTTGATGAGCAGTACTTC. Its translation: CAIRQLAGVDEQYF.

The V and J genes are TRBV29-1 and TRBJ1-1, with D maybe TRBD1 (6 bases). CDR1 and CDR2 from the germline V gene are SQVTM and ANQGSEA. CDR3 length: 13 residues. V was cut by 4 bases and J by 2 bases, with 11 bases left in between. The CDR3 region is CSVARGINTEAFF. The CDR3 DNA follows: TGCAGCGTTGCGAGGGGGATAAACACTGAAGCTTTCTTT.

J is TRBJ1-2 and V is TRBV27; D possibly corresponds to TRBD1 (6 bases). The germline V and J ends were trimmed by 3 bases and 5 bases, with 10 bases remaining between them. CDR1 is MNHEY and CDR2 is SMNVEV in the germline V gene (reference sequence). The CDR3 totals 13 residues. The CDR3 coding sequence is TGTGCCAGCAGTTTGACAGGCGGGTATGGCTACACCTTC. It codes for CASSLTGGYGYTF.

This clone was seen only once. The CDR3 spells CASSLQAGRVNEQFF. The CDR3 DNA sequence: TGTGCCAGCAGCTTGCAAGCGGGACGAGTCAATGAGCAGTTCTTC. The V and J genes are TRBV7-3 and TRBJ2-1; 7 positions match TRBD2. Germline V CDR1 and CDR2: SGHTA, FQGTGA. The CDR3 is 15 residues long. Unmatched junction bases numbered 8, after V lost 3 bases and J lost 6 bases.

The chain uses TRBV5-1 and TRBJ2-1, with TRBD1 matching over 11 bases. V was clipped by 4 bases and J by 5 bases; unmatched bases: 5. The CDR3 loop spans 15 amino acids. From germline, CDR1 is SGHRS and CDR2 YFSETQ. The DNA for the CDR3 is TGCGCCAGCAGCCGGACGGGACAGGGGGACAATGAGCAGTTCTTC. Translation gives CASSRTGQGDNEQFF. The variable domain in full, with the rest retrieved from reference TRBV5-1 and TRBJ2-1, is KAGVTQTPRYLIKTRGQQVTLSCSPISGHRSVSWYQQTPGQGLQFLFEYFSETQRNKGNFPGRFSGRQFSNSRSEMNVSTLELGDSALYLCASSRTGQGDNEQFFGPGTRLTVL.

This chain uses TRBV6-5 with TRBJ1-2; D uncertain. V was cut by 5 bases and J by 4 bases, with 14 bases left in between. The CDR3 has 14 amino acids. Per the germline V gene, CDR1 is MNHEY and CDR2 is SVGAGI. Here the CDR3 reads CASSRRQATYGYTF. The CDR3 DNA sequence: TGTGCCAGCAGTCGTAGACAAGCAACCTATGGCTACACCTTC.

The V and J genes are TRBV7-9 and TRBJ1-5, with a weak D call TRBD1 (5 bases). Germline V lookup: CDR1 SEHNR, CDR2 FQNEAQ (reference sequence). V shed 4 bases and J shed 7 bases, with 17 bases lying between them. The length of the CDR3 is 15 residues. The DNA for the CDR3 is TGTGCCAGCAGCTCCTTTGGGCAGGGAAGACAGCCCCAGCATTTT. It codes for CASSSFGQGRQPQHF.

This chain connects TRBV27 to TRBJ1-4; TRBD1 matches at 9 bases. The CDR3 covers 15 residues. V was pared by 5 bases and J by 8 bases, with 9 bases of the junction left unmatched. Germline V gene lookup returns CDR1 MNHEY and CDR2 SMNVEV (reference sequence). The CDR3 coding sequence is TGTGCCAGCAGTCTACCGCCAGGGACAGGGGAAAAACTGTTTTTT. Translating gives CASSLPPGTGEKLFF.

The chain links TRBV28 to TRBJ2-5; the match to TRBD2 covers 8 bases. Germline-derived CDR1 and CDR2 are MDHEN and SYDVKM. The CDR3 length is 16 residues. Germline trimming cut 2 bases from V and 2 bases from J; bases unmatched to any gene: 7. CDR3 amino acids: CASSLVLAGWQETQYF. The CDR3, as DNA: TGTGCCAGCAGTTTAGTTCTAGCGGGTTGGCAAGAGACCCAGTACTTC.

Comments on this clone: The conserved final phenylalanine or tryptophan is absent from the CDR3, which likely points to a read error. Because the CDR3's place on the DNA is in doubt, the DNA is left out and the CDR3 is given as listed by TCRdb. The chain uses TRBV28 and TRBJ2-7; the listed D gene, TRBD1, was not tested against the DNA. The CDR3 has 12 amino acids, counting both end residues. CDR1 is MDHEN and CDR2 is SYDVKM in the germline V gene. The CDR3 loop is CASSQTGTLLFL.

The rearrangement joins TRBV28 to TRBJ2-3; D is possibly TRBD1 (5 bases). Trimming cost V 3 bases and J 6 bases, with 16 bases left between them. The CDR3 has 15 residues. From germline, CDR1 is MDHEN and CDR2 SYDVKM. The CDR3 sequence is CASSFIPIAGDTQYF. CDR3 sequence (DNA): TGTGCCAGCAGTTTTATCCCCATCGCAGGGGATACGCAGTATTTT.

The rearrangement uses TRBV27 and TRBJ1-2; no clear D gene. The CDR3 loop spans 14 amino acids. Germline V gene sequence: CDR1 MNHEY, CDR2 SMNVEV (reference sequence). Between the trimmed V and J ends, which lost 2 bases and 5 bases, there was a span of 12 bases. As DNA, the CDR3 is TGTGCCAGCAGTTTAAGGCGGTTAGATTATGGCTACACCTTC. Encoded protein: CASSLRRLDYGYTF.

Turning to this clone: Other DNA sequences in this sample translate to the same CDR3. The chain links TRBV2 to TRBJ1-5; 8 nucleotides line up with TRBD1. The V segment lost 5 bases and the J segment 0 bases; nucleotides outside the gene matches: 3. Looked up from germline, CDR1 is SNHLY and CDR2 is FYNNEI. The CDR3 is made up of 15 amino acids. The CDR3 region has the DNA TGTGCCAGCAGTTTCGACAGGGGTAGCAATCAGCCCCAGCATTTT. This codes for CASSFDRGSNQPQHF.

V is TRBV7-6 and J is TRBJ2-1; TRBD2 agrees at 12 bases. V trimming: 3 bases; J trimming: 9 bases; junction bases outside the gene matches: 12. Germline V gene data show CDR1 as SGHVS and CDR2 as FNYEAQ. The CDR3 is 17 amino acids. The CDR3 DNA is TGTGCCAGCAGCTTGCGGACTAGCGGGAATCTCCCCCCTGAGCAGTTCTTC. It encodes CASSLRTSGNLPPEQFF.

The chain couples TRBV28 to TRBJ2-5; D possibly corresponds to TRBD2 (7 bases). Germline lookup yields CDR1 MDHEN and CDR2 SYDVKM. This CDR3 spans 16 amino acids. V was cut by 5 bases and J by 1 base, with 17 bases left in between. The chain's CDR3 is CASSPHGRGAQETQYF. CDR3 DNA sequence: TGTGCCAGCAGTCCCCACGGCCGGGGGGCCCAAGAGACCCAGTACTTC.

The chain employs TRBV5-6 and TRBJ1-3; D ambiguous. V dropped 0 bases and J dropped 1 base, with 14 bases sitting between them. There are 17 residues in the CDR3. In germline, CDR1 is SGHDT, CDR2 YYEEEE. The CDR3 DNA follows: TGTGCCAGCAGCTTGGCCGCGGAGCCAGCTTCTGGAAACACCATATATTTT. This translates into CASSLAAEPASGNTIYF.

CDR3 loop: CASSPRLGRGPYNEQFF. CDR3 DNA sequence: TGTGCCAGCAGTCCCCGCCTGGGCAGGGGGCCGTACAATGAGCAGTTCTTC. The chain combines TRBV28 with TRBJ2-1; 8 bases align to TRBD1. With 5 bases clipped from V and 4 bases from J, the junction kept 13 bases outside the gene matches. Germline CDR1 is MDHEN and CDR2 is SYDVKM. There are 17 residues in the CDR3.

The chain recombines TRBV30 with TRBJ2-2; no clear D gene. CDR1 is GTSNPN, CDR2 SVGIG, per germline (reference sequence). V was shortened by 5 bases and J by 1 base, with 11 bases between the two germline ends. This CDR3 region has 14 residues. Here the CDR3 reads CAWVLSGNTGELFF. The CDR3 DNA is TGTGCCTGGGTCCTATCAGGGAACACCGGGGAGCTGTTTTTT.

This chain connects TRBV28 to TRBJ2-1; D might be TRBD2 (6 bases). The CDR3 is made up of 15 amino acids. Trimming cost V 6 bases and J 5 bases, with 17 bases left between them. Germline assignment: CDR1 MDHEN and CDR2 SYDVKM. CDR3 amino acids: CASSSYGSRNNEQFF. The CDR3, as DNA: TGTGCCAGCAGCTCCTACGGGAGCCGCAACAATGAGCAGTTCTTC.

This chain uses TRBV7-3 with TRBJ1-2, with 8 nucleotides matching TRBD1. The J segment lost 8 bases and the V segment lost 2 bases, leaving 7 bases of the junction unmatched. The V gene's germline CDR1 is SGHTA and CDR2 FQGTGA. This CDR3 spans 14 amino acids. In DNA form, the CDR3 reads TGTGCCAGCAGCTTATCCGGGACAGGTGACGGCTACACCTTC. It specifies CASSLSGTGDGYTF.

This chain joins TRBV21-1 and TRBJ2-1; the table gives TRBD2 as D, unverified against the DNA. TRBV21-1 constitutes a pseudogene. The CDR3 is 16 amino acids. CDR3 protein: CASRDIGLARYNEQFF. As DNA, the CDR3 is TGTGCCAGCAGGGACATTGGACTAGCGAGATACAATGAGCAGTTCTTC.

On this clone itself: In the same sample, other DNA sequences code for this CDR3. The chain employs TRBV5-1 and TRBJ1-2, with TRBD1 as a possible D gene (5 bases). With 0 bases removed from V and 2 bases from J, the gap between germline ends came to 5 bases. This CDR3 has 13 residues. Germline loops: CDR1 SGHRS, CDR2 YFSETQ. In DNA, the CDR3 is TGCGCCAGCAGCTTGGCAGGGAACTATGGCTACACCTTC. Translation: CASSLAGNYGYTF.

The chain carries TRBV5-6 and TRBJ1-4, with 7 bases matching TRBD1. J gave up 4 bases and V 0 bases, and 6 bases lay outside the gene matches. The CDR3 contains 16 residues. CDR1 is SGHDT and CDR2 is YYEEEE in the germline V gene. The CDR3 protein is CASSLATGWNNEKLFF. As DNA, the CDR3 is TGTGCCAGCAGCTTGGCGACAGGGTGGAATAATGAAAAACTGTTTTTT.

J is TRBJ2-1 and V is TRBV9, with 8 positions matching TRBD2. J lost 6 bases, V lost 3 bases, and 8 bases had no gene match. CDR3 length: 15 residues. Per the germline V gene, CDR1 is SGDLS and CDR2 is YYNGEE. CDR3 nucleotide sequence: TGTGCCAGCAGCGCCGGGAGCGGGAGTGGCAATGAGCAGTTCTTC. Residues: CASSAGSGSGNEQFF.

This chain links TRBV7-2 with TRBJ2-1, with 9 bases matching TRBD2. The CDR3 contains 17 residues. Germline lookup yields CDR1 SGHTA and CDR2 FQGNSA. V lost 4 bases, J lost 2 bases, and 9 bases stayed unmatched. The CDR3 reads CASSSGLLAGPYNEQFF. CDR3 DNA sequence: TGTGCCAGCAGCTCCGGACTACTAGCGGGTCCCTACAATGAGCAGTTCTTC.